This entry lists 25 T cell receptor beta chains sequenced from one sample in a study of cytomegalovirus exposure and HLA in healthy donors. The PCR contained 60 Vbeta and 13 Jbeta primers. Produced via immunoSEQ multiplex PCR; TCRdb's table is partial and in-frame only. The table shows 130,000 to 150,000 clones, with roughly three quarters occurring only once. Source material: PBMCs. Receptors were obtained from a female donor in good health and CMV-seronegative.

The J gene is TRBJ2-7, the V gene TRBV28, with a weak D call TRBD1 (6 bases). The CDR3 is 17 amino acids. Between the trimmed V and J ends, which lost 4 bases and 2 bases, there was a span of 21 bases. Germline lookup yields CDR1 MDHEN and CDR2 SYDVKM. The DNA for the CDR3 is TGTGCCAGCAGTTCCCCCTCGGGGACACGGTGGGCCTACGAGCAGTACTTC. Translated, it gives CASSSPSGTRWAYEQYF.

V is TRBV28 and J is TRBJ2-1; TRBD1 is a possible D gene (5 bases). Germline CDR1 MDHEN, CDR2 SYDVKM. This CDR3 spans 15 amino acids. V lost 5 bases and J 2 bases, leaving 13 bases between the germline ends. CDR3: CASSPQGRAYNEQFF. CDR3 nucleotide sequence: TGTGCCAGCAGTCCCCAGGGTAGGGCCTACAATGAGCAGTTCTTC.

V usage is TRBV11-2 and J usage is TRBJ1-2; 10 bases map to TRBD1. The V gene's germline CDR1 is SGHAT and CDR2 FQNNGV. CDR3 length: 18 amino acids. Trimming took 4 bases from V and 5 from J; bases not matched to a gene: 16. CDR3 sequence (DNA): TGTGCCAGCAGCTCCATACGGGACAGGGGATATAAAACTTATGGCTACACCTTC. It is translated as CASSSIRDRGYKTYGYTF.

This CDR3 reads CASSFDRVGPREQYF. CDR3 DNA: TGTGCCAGCAGTTTCGACAGGGTGGGCCCCCGGGAGCAGTACTTC. The V gene is TRBV6-5, the J gene TRBJ2-7, with 7 bases matching TRBD1. V lost 4 bases and J lost 7; bases outside the gene matches: 13. From germline, CDR1 is MNHEY and CDR2 SVGAGI. This CDR3 is 15 amino acids long.

Only one count was recorded for this clone. V gene TRBV11-2 combines with J gene TRBJ2-7, with 7 bases fitting TRBD2. The CDR3 sequence is 16 residues long. V lost 5 bases to trimming and J lost 2 bases; unmatched junction nucleotides: 12. Germline V gene lookup returns CDR1 SGHAT and CDR2 FQNNGV. The CDR3 DNA reads as TGTGCCAGCAGCCCCCGAGGAAGCGGGGCTACCTACGAGCAGTACTTC. Translating it yields CASSPRGSGATYEQYF.

In this sample, this clone turned up once. The chain links TRBV28 to TRBJ1-1, with 10 bases aligning to TRBD1. Losses at the gene ends were 6 bases for V and 10 bases for J; bases not matched to a gene: 17. Germline V gives CDR1 MDHEN, CDR2 SYDVKM. CDR3 length: 16 amino acids. The CDR3 loop is CASSQSIFDRGQRAFF. CDR3 sequence (DNA): TGTGCCAGCAGCCAATCAATATTCGACAGGGGGCAAAGAGCTTTCTTT.

This sequence joins TRBV27 and TRBJ2-3; no reliable D call. CDR1 and CDR2 (germline): MNHEY, SMNVEV (reference sequence). The V end was cut by 5 bases, the J end by 0 bases, with 9 bases between. The CDR3 is 14 residues long. In DNA form, the CDR3 reads TGTGCCAGCAGTCCCACCCGGAGCACAGATACGCAGTATTTT. Amino acid sequence: CASSPTRSTDTQYF.

Points on this clone: Its ends do not fully match the called genes, so a read error is possible. Other DNA sequences from this sample encode an identical CDR3 as well. The chain uses TRBV25-1 and TRBJ2-6; the match to TRBD1 covers 8 bases. Per the germline V gene, CDR1 is MGHDK and CDR2 is SYGVNS. The CDR3 covers 16 residues. The CDR3 DNA follows: TGTGCTAGCAGTGCCCCAGGGGGCTCAGGGGCCAACGTCCTGACTTTC. Residues: CASSAPGGSGANVLTF. Looking up the rest from reference TRBV25-1 and TRBJ2-6 gives the full variable domain: EADIYQTPRYLVIGTGKKITLECSQTMGHDKMYWYQQDPGMELHLIHYSYGVNSTEKGDLSSESTVSRIRTEHFPLTLESARPSHTSQYLCASSAPGGSGANVLTFGAGSRLTVL.

This clone was detected only a few times. The chain has TRBV9 and TRBJ2-7; 10 bases align to TRBD2. The CDR3 extends over 14 amino acids. V shed 0 bases and J 4 bases; nucleotides not matched to a gene: 1. Germline loops: CDR1 SGDLS, CDR2 YYNGEE. The CDR3 bases are TGTGCCAGCAGCGTAGGGACTAGCGGATACGAGCAGTACTTC. Translation gives CASSVGTSGYEQYF.

The chain combines TRBV5-1 with TRBJ2-1; TRBD1 might be the D (6 bases). CDR1 is SGHRS, CDR2 YFSETQ, per germline. The length of the CDR3 is 15 residues. V was cut by 3 bases and J by 2 bases, with 12 bases left in between. The CDR3 DNA reads TGCGCCAGCAGCTCCGGGACACCCACCTACAATGAGCAGTTCTTC. Protein sequence: CASSSGTPTYNEQFF.

The chain recombines TRBV25-1 with TRBJ2-1; 8 bases line up with TRBD1. Germline V lookup: CDR1 MGHDK, CDR2 SYGVNS. CDR3 length: 16 amino acids. J gave up 0 bases and V 10 bases, and 11 bases lay outside the gene matches. CDR3 nucleotide sequence: TGTGCCACTTCCCTTCTTACAGGGGGCTCCTACAATGAGCAGTTCTTC. As protein: CATSLLTGGSYNEQFF.

The chain joins TRBV19 to TRBJ1-2; 7 bases line up with TRBD1. V trimming: 4 bases; J trimming: 4 bases; junction bases outside the gene matches: 6. CDR3 length: 14 residues. Germline values: CDR1 LNHDA, CDR2 SQIVND (reference sequence). DNA for the CDR3: TGTGCCAGTAGTAAACAGGGGAAAGGCTATGGCTACACCTTC. It translates to CASSKQGKGYGYTF.

This chain's CDR3 is CASKTRAGDSTDTQYF. DNA for the CDR3: TGTGCCAGCAAAACGCGAGCGGGAGACAGCACAGATACGCAGTATTTT. The J gene is TRBJ2-3, the V gene TRBV27; 8 positions agree with TRBD2. CDR1 is MNHEY and CDR2 is SMNVEV in the germline V gene (reference sequence). The CDR3 length is 16 residues. Trimming at V came to 7 bases and at J to 0 bases, leaving 9 bases not matched to a gene.

The chain is built from TRBV6-5 and TRBJ2-7; the match to TRBD2 covers 11 bases. Looked up from germline, CDR1 is MNHEY and CDR2 is SVGAGI. The CDR3 covers 13 residues. V dropped 6 bases and J dropped 2; count of bases not matched to a gene: 0. DNA for the CDR3: TGTGCCAGCAGGGGACTAGCGGCCTACGAGCAGTACTTC. Residues: CASRGLAAYEQYF.

This chain connects TRBV10-1 to TRBJ2-7, with 7 bases fitting TRBD2. After removal of 5 bases from V and 5 bases from J, the junction contained 6 bases not matched to a gene. Germline lookup yields CDR1 WNHNN and CDR2 SYGVQD (reference sequence). The CDR3 length is 13 residues. The CDR3 nucleotides read TGCGCCAGCAGTTCGGGAGGATCTGACGAGCAGTACTTC. Protein product: CASSSGGSDEQYF.

This clone was counted only a few times. This chain uses TRBV15 with TRBJ1-5; no firm D call. The germline gives CDR1 LNHNV, CDR2 YYDKDF (reference sequence). The CDR3 is 16 residues long. V gave up 0 bases and J gave up 3 bases, with 12 bases separating them. The CDR3 DNA follows: TGTGCCACCAGCAGAGACCAGGCGACTAACAATCAGCCCCAGCATTTT. Amino acid sequence: CATSRDQATNNQPQHF.

The V call is TRBV5-4, the J call TRBJ1-1, with D possibly TRBD1 on 5 matching bases. Trimming pared 4 bases from V and 4 bases from J, leaving 17 bases between. Germline values: CDR1 SGHNT, CDR2 YYREEE (reference sequence). The CDR3 runs to 15 residues. This CDR3 is CASSRGSRATTEAFF. The CDR3 DNA sequence: TGTGCCAGCAGCCGGGGGAGCAGGGCCACCACTGAAGCTTTCTTT.

The rearrangement joins TRBV29-1 to TRBJ2-1; TRBD1 matches 9 bases. Germline CDR1 is SQVTM and CDR2 is ANQGSEA. CDR3 length equals 13 residues. V was pared by 5 bases and J by 7 bases, with 6 bases of the junction left unmatched. In DNA, the CDR3 is TGCAGCGTTCCTGACAGGGGGAATAATGAGCAGTTCTTC. Encoded protein: CSVPDRGNNEQFF.

This sequence joins TRBV4-1 and TRBJ2-7; perhaps TRBD1 as D (5 bases). Germline lookup yields CDR1 MGHRA and CDR2 YSYEKL. Trimming took off 1 base at V and 2 bases at J, with 12 bases between the two ends. The CDR3 totals 15 residues. CDR3 protein: CASSQVRTPAYEQYF. In DNA form, the CDR3 reads TGCGCCAGCAGCCAAGTTCGGACACCTGCCTACGAGCAGTACTTC.

The rearrangement links TRBV6-1 to TRBJ2-7; 14 bases fit TRBD2. Trimming cost V 4 bases and J 2 bases; bases outside gene matches: 7. There are 17 residues in the CDR3. Per germline, CDR1 MNHNS and CDR2 SASEGT. CDR3 DNA sequence: TGTGCCAGCAGTGCTCCGAGACTAGCGGGAGGGCCCTACGAGCAGTACTTC. Its translation: CASSAPRLAGGPYEQYF.

The chain couples TRBV29-1 to TRBJ1-1; D remains unclear. Germline CDR1 is SQVTM and CDR2 is ANQGSEA. The CDR3 consists of 14 residues. V shed 1 base and J shed 4 bases, with 13 bases lying between them. Here the CDR3 reads CSVEAYDIGTEAFF. DNA of the CDR3: TGCAGCGTTGAAGCTTACGACATTGGCACTGAAGCTTTCTTT.

This clone was seen more than once but under ten times. V and J are TRBV6-1 and TRBJ1-1; a possible D gene is TRBD1 (5 bases). The CDR3 consists of 16 residues. V shed 4 bases and J shed 4 bases, with 19 bases lying between them. Germline CDR1 is MNHNS and CDR2 is SASEGT. CDR3 coding DNA: TGTGCCAGCAGTGTTGGGACTCATAATCGAGCCACTGAAGCTTTCTTT. Its protein product is CASSVGTHNRATEAFF.

This clone has more than one count but fewer than ten. The chain is built from TRBV4-1 and TRBJ1-4, with TRBD1 as a possible D gene (5 bases). CDR1 is MGHRA, CDR2 YSYEKL, per germline. The CDR3 has 14 residues. The germline V and J ends were trimmed by 4 bases and 4 bases, with 10 bases remaining between them. The CDR3 here is CASSPTANNEKLFF. The CDR3 bases are TGCGCCAGCAGCCCGACAGCAAATAATGAAAAACTGTTTTTT.

The rearrangement links TRBV30 to TRBJ2-5; TRBD2 agrees at 15 bases. CDR3 length: 14 amino acids. Germline values: CDR1 GTSNPN, CDR2 SVGIG (reference sequence). With V trimmed by 3 bases and J by 12 bases, 8 bases remained unmatched. CDR3 residues: CAWSGGTSGGPEYF. CDR3 DNA: TGTGCCTGGAGCGGAGGGACTAGCGGGGGGCCAGAGTACTTC.

The V and J genes are TRBV6-1 and TRBJ2-3, with a weak D call TRBD1 (6 bases). Germline V CDR1 and CDR2: MNHNS, SASEGT. V shed 0 bases and J shed 7 bases, with 11 bases lying between them. The CDR3 has 14 amino acids. The CDR3 bases are TGTGCCAGCAGTGAAGCCCAGGGGTTACATACGCAGTATTTT. This gives the protein CASSEAQGLHTQYF.